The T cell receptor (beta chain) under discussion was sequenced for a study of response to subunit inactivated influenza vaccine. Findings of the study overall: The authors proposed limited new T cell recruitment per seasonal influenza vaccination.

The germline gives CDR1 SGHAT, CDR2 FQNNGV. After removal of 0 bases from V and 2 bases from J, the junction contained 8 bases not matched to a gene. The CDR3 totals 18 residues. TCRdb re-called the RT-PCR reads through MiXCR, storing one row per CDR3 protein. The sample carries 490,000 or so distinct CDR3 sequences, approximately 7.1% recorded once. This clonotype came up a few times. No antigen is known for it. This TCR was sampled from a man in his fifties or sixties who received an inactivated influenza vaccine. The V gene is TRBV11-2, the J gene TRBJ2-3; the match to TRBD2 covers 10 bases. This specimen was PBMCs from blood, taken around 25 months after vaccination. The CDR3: CASSLERLAGAPTDTQYF. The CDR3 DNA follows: TGTGCCAGCAGCTTAGAAAGGCTAGCGGGGGCGCCCACAGATACGCAGTATTTT.